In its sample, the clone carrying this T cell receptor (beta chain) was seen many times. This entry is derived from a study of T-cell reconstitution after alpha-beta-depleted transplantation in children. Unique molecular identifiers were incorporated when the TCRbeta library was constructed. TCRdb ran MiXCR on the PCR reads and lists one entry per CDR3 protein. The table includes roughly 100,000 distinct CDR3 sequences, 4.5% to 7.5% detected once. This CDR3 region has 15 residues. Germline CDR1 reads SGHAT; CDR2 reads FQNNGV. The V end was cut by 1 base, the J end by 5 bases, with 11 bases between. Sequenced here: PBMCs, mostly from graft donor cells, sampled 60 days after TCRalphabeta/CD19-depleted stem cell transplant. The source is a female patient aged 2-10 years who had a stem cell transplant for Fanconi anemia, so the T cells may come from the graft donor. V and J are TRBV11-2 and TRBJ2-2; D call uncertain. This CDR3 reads CASSLGSGLTGELFF. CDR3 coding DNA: TGTGCCAGCAGCTTAGGATCGGGTCTAACCGGGGAGCTGTTTTTT. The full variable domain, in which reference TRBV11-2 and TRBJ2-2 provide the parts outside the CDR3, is EAGVAQSPRYKIIEKRQSVAFWCNPISGHATLYWYQQILGQGPKLLIQFQNNGVVDDSQLPKDRFSAERLKGVDSTLKIQPAKLEDSAVYLCASSLGSGLTGELFFGEGSRLTVL.